Here is one T cell receptor beta chain with its context. This clone's antigen is unknown. Base quality data are lacking; no much larger clone is found one base away. The data were obtained in a study of beta chain features in type 1 diabetes (dated by TCRdb to 2016 to 2019). Some background on the complete study: Mean age, gender distribution, total cell number and subset yield did not differ between patients and healthy donors. Regulatory and stem cell-like memory subsets were obtained from only 8 patients and about 8 healthy donors, while naive and central memory subsets were obtained from all 30 or so donors. Across all samples, some 110,000,000 sorted cells were examined, and cell number per subset correlated strongly with RNA yield. The study compared the TCRB repertoires of sorted circulating CD4+ T cell subsets in recently diagnosed type 1 diabetes patients with those in matched healthy donors.

The germline V gene specifies SGHTA as CDR1 and FQGNSA as CDR2. The CDR3 holds 14 amino acids from the cysteine to the phenylalanine. The only DNA kept is the CDR3, 42 bases in frame from the first base. Trimming removed 4 bases from V and 4 bases from J; the gene matches leave 6 bases unexplained. The entire amount of isolated RNA was reverse transcribed using the High Capacity cDNA Reverse Transcription Kit, so the sequenced TCRB transcripts were expressed ones. Deep immunoSEQ sequencing was performed on naive, central memory and regulatory T cell samples, with an average of roughly 3.5 million total reads per sample. Sorted cells were lysed in RLT buffer, and RNA was extracted using DNase-treated RNeasy Micro or Mini kits according to cell number. Each cell subset was processed on its own to prevent cross-contamination, while patient and healthy donor samples were processed together. The immunoSEQ multiplex PCR was used to amplify TCRB sequences from cDNA, yielding 87-bp fragments that span the CDR3 region. Sequencing of the amplicons was performed on the Illumina HiSeq platform. Per the original workflow: PCR bias was corrected computationally using synthetic template baselines, and reads within Hamming distance 2 were collapsed, with unmergeable singletons discarded. By aligning reads against IMGT, V, D and J genes, CDR3 length, and insertions or deletions at six rearrangement sites were assigned. Within each subset, clonotype counts were normalized to sorted cell number, and only after that were true diversity and Gini coefficients computed with the tcR R package. The overlap coefficient, calculated on TCRB nucleotide sequences, was used to measure repertoire sharing. This is the immuneACCESS table as TCRdb keeps it, with only in-frame sequences that have V and J called. A part of the clones is gone; compared with another copy, unresolved V genes explain less than half, and the rest is unexplained. The V and J calls and clone size were taken over from that table, and D and trimming were inferred from the DNA. The sample data list 130,000 to 150,000 clones, and 48% of these were observed just once. Together, the top ten hold around 0.42% of the sample.

Each donor gave one peripheral blood draw, averaging approximately 110 mL, which was collected into heparinised tubes. A BD FACSAria II was used to sort naive, central memory, regulatory and stem cell-like memory CD4+ T cells with a panel that included CD45RO, CCR7, CD25, CD127, CD95 and CD27. A purity above 98% was achieved for all sorted populations. Right away, PBMCs were isolated by Lymphoprep density gradient centrifugation and were stained directly, with no culture step. Samples were stained and sorted in pairs, with one healthy donor and one patient per experiment, so that batch effects were minimized. General findings and caveats noted by the study authors: Because small numbers of individuals were included in the HLA sub-analyses, any influence of HLA type on TCRB rearrangement was left unresolved. Naive, central memory and regulatory TCRB repertoires appeared to be more alike among patients than among healthy donors. PCR might favor shorter templates, but patient and control samples were amplified and corrected together, so any skew would affect both groups equally. A moderate but significant shortening of TCRB CDR3 length was observed in type 1 diabetes patients in all four CD4+ subsets. At VDJ recombination sites, type 1 diabetes patients had fewer insertions and more deleted nucleotides, which implies abnormalities in thymic rearrangement. Because cDNA was sequenced instead of genomic DNA, highly expressing activated cells could be over-represented, though the groups showed no difference in activation or CD3 levels.

In this chain, TRBV7-2 is recombined with TRBJ1-2; 7 bases in the junction line up with TRBD1. The source of this sequence is a man younger than 35 in good health. The sample was Tregs from blood. This sample's cell subset or site label indicates: regulatory CD4+ T cells. The base sequence is TGTGCCAGCAGCTCCAAGACAGGGCCCTATGGCTACACCTTC. It translates to CASSSKTGPYGYTF.